The 16 T cell receptor beta chains presented below share a single source sample, sequenced in a study of response to subunit inactivated influenza vaccine. Each CDR3 protein is one row after TCRdb ran MiXCR on the RT-PCR reads. The sample holds 610,000 or so distinct CDR3 sequences, about 15% seen once. The source was PBMCs from blood, collected less than 13 days after vaccination. These receptors were obtained from a man aged 50 or older who received an inactivated influenza vaccine.

In its sample, this clonotype was seen a few times. This sequence joins TRBV28 and TRBJ2-7, with D maybe TRBD2 (6 bases). The CDR3 is 11 amino acids. CDR1 is MDHEN and CDR2 is SYDVKM in the germline V gene. As DNA, the CDR3 is TGTGGGTGCGGGGTGTCCTACGAGCAGTACTTC. It yields the protein CGCGVSYEQYF.

The chain has TRBV5-5 and TRBJ2-7; TRBD2 agrees at 8 bases. The germline CDR1 and CDR2 sequences are SGHKS and YYEKEE (reference sequence). The CDR3 contains 15 residues. The V gene end was trimmed by 4 bases and the J gene end by 6 bases; junction bases not matched to a gene: 12. The CDR3 is CASSRLTSDVFEQYF. The CDR3 DNA reads TGTGCCAGCAGCCGGCTGACTAGCGACGTGTTCGAGCAGTACTTC.

As regards this clonotype: Its ends do not fully match the called genes, so a read error is possible. The chain recombines TRBV12-3 or TRBV12-4 with TRBJ2-6; a possible D gene is TRBD1 (6 bases). This CDR3 is 16 amino acids long. The CDR3 DNA reads TGTGCCATCAGTTTACAGGGATTCTCTGGGGCCAACGTCCTGACTTTC. It is translated as CAISLQGFSGANVLTF.

This clonotype has only a few counts. The V gene is TRBV7-9, the J gene TRBJ1-2; 8 bases fit TRBD1. CDR3 length: 13 residues. V dropped 6 bases and J dropped 6; count of bases not matched to a gene: 6. Germline values: CDR1 SEHNR, CDR2 FQNEAQ (reference sequence). CDR3 nucleotides: TGTGCCAGCAGATCGGACAGGGCTAATGGCTACACCTTC. It is translated as CASRSDRANGYTF.

This clonotype was counted only a few times. The V gene is TRBV20-1, the J gene TRBJ2-1, with no clear D. V was cut by 6 bases and J by 9 bases, with 12 bases left in between. Germline lookup yields CDR1 DFQATT and CDR2 SNEGSKA (reference sequence). The CDR3 length is 11 residues. The CDR3 is CSAAPALEQFF. The CDR3 DNA is TGCAGTGCGGCCCCGGCACTTGAGCAGTTCTTC.

The chain has TRBV24-1 and TRBJ1-5; D call uncertain. Trimming cost V 4 bases and J 0 bases, with 6 bases left between them. The CDR3 totals 14 residues. Germline V gene data show CDR1 as KGHDR and CDR2 as SFDVKD. The CDR3 nucleotides read TGTGCCACCAGTGAGATCGGTAGCAATCAGCCCCAGCATTTT. Amino acids: CATSEIGSNQPQHF.

This clonotype was counted only a few times. V is TRBV19 and J is TRBJ2-3; D possibly matches TRBD1 or TRBD2 (6 bases each). The CDR3 is made up of 13 amino acids. The germline CDR1 and CDR2 sequences are LNHDA and SQIVND (reference sequence). V was shortened by 10 bases and J by 2 bases, with 13 bases between the two germline ends. The CDR3 region is CATRRGVTDTQYF. For the CDR3, the DNA is TGTGCCACCCGTAGGGGGGTCACAGATACGCAGTATTTT.

Only a few counts were recorded for this clonotype. V is TRBV11-3 and J is TRBJ2-1, with D hard to call. The CDR3 is 13 amino acids. The germline V and J ends were trimmed by 5 bases and 5 bases, with 10 bases remaining between them. Germline loops: CDR1 SGHNT, CDR2 YENEEA. CDR3 region: CASSLTSDNEQFF. CDR3 sequence (DNA): TGTGCCAGCAGCCTAACCAGCGACAATGAGCAGTTCTTC. The full variable domain, its missing parts supplied by reference TRBV11-3 and TRBJ2-1, is EAGVVQSPRYKIIEKKQPVAFWCNPISGHNTLYWYLQNLGQGPELLIRYENEEAVDDSQLPKDRFSAERLKGVDSTLKIQPAELGDSAVYLCASSLTSDNEQFFGPGTRLTVL.

This chain connects TRBV12-3 or TRBV12-4 to TRBJ1-4, with 10 bases aligning to TRBD1. This CDR3 spans 15 amino acids. After removal of 5 bases from V and 6 bases from J, the junction contained 6 bases not matched to a gene. The CDR3 loop reads CASSRGQGFYEKLFF. Written as DNA, the CDR3 is TGTGCCAGCAGTCGGGGACAGGGGTTTTATGAAAAACTGTTTTTT.

The chain couples TRBV28 to TRBJ2-7; 8 bases line up with TRBD2. V was clipped by 6 bases and J by 4 bases; unmatched bases: 8. The CDR3 is 14 amino acids. The germline V gene encodes CDR1 MDHEN and CDR2 SYDVKM. The CDR3 DNA follows: TGTGCCAGCAGCCCGAGCGGGGGCCTTTACGAGCAGTACTTC. Amino acid sequence: CASSPSGGLYEQYF.

This clonotype turned up a few times. The chain employs TRBV4-2 and TRBJ1-3; 7 bases agree with TRBD1. J was trimmed by 8 bases and V by 0 bases; bases with no gene match: 7. Germline V lookup: CDR1 LGHNA, CDR2 YNFKEQ. The CDR3 covers 15 residues. The CDR3: CASSQDQGGVYTIYF. CDR3 bases: TGTGCCAGCAGCCAAGACCAGGGGGGGGTGTACACCATATATTTT.

CDR3 coding DNA: TGTGCCAGCAGCTTAAAACAGGGAAACACCGGGGAGCTGTTTTTT. Translation: CASSLKQGNTGELFF. The chain joins TRBV7-3 to TRBJ2-2; perhaps TRBD1 as D (6 bases). This CDR3 region has 15 residues. V lost 1 base, J lost 2 bases, and 8 bases lay in between. Germline V gene sequence: CDR1 SGHTA, CDR2 FQGTGA.

This clonotype was seen a handful of times. The V and J genes are TRBV2 and TRBJ1-1; D may be TRBD1 (6 bases). CDR1 is SNHLY and CDR2 is FYNNEI in the germline V gene. The ends were cut back, 8 bases at V and 8 bases at J, with 21 bases in the middle. The CDR3 extends over 14 amino acids. Here the CDR3 DNA reads TGTGCCAGCTCTAGGACAGCGGACGATGACGAAGCTTTCTTT. Translation: CASSRTADDDEAFF.

The rearrangement joins TRBV5-1 to TRBJ2-1; possible D gene TRBD2, 6 bases. Germline loops: CDR1 SGHRS, CDR2 YFSETQ. There are 15 residues in the CDR3. Trimming left V 4 bases short and J 6 bases short, with 17 bases between. The CDR3 protein is CASSPSAGLTNEQFF. CDR3 in DNA: TGCGCCAGCAGCCCCTCGGCGGGGCTCACCAATGAGCAGTTCTTC.

The gene calls are TRBV6-1 and TRBJ2-7; 7 bases line up with TRBD1. CDR3 length equals 13 residues. J gave up 1 base and V 6 bases, and 3 bases lay outside the gene matches. Germline CDR1 is MNHNS and CDR2 is SASEGT. The CDR3 loop is CASRRGQSYEQYF. CDR3 coding DNA: TGTGCCAGCAGAAGGGGACAGTCCTACGAGCAGTACTTC.

This clonotype was counted only a few times. The V and J genes are TRBV20-1 and TRBJ1-5; 7 nucleotides line up with TRBD1. CDR3 length: 14 residues. The germline V gene encodes CDR1 DFQATT and CDR2 SNEGSKA (reference sequence). The V segment lost 6 bases and the J segment 2 bases; nucleotides outside the gene matches: 7. The CDR3 region is CSATEGAGNQPQHF. The CDR3 DNA reads as TGCAGTGCGACCGAGGGGGCTGGCAATCAGCCCCAGCATTTT.